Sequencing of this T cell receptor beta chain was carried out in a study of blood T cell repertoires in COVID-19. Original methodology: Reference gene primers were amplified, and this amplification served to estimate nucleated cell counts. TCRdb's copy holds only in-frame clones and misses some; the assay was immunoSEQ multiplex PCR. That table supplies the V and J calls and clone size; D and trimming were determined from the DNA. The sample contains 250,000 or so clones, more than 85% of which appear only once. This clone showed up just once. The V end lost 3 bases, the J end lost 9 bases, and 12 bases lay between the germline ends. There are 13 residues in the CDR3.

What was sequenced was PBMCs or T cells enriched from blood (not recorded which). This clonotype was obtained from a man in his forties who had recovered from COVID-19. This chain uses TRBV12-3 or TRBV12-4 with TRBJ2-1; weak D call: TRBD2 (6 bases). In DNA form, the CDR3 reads TGTGCCAGCAGTTTGCTTCCTAGCGTTGAGCAGTTCTTC. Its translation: CASSLLPSVEQFF.